These 32 T cell receptor beta chains came from one sample sequenced in a study of somatic mutations in cytotoxic T cells in rheumatoid arthritis. Measured with immunoSEQ multiplex PCR; TCRdb has only the in-frame clones, and not every one. The sample lists 13,000 to 15,000 clones, approximately 90% occurring once. Sequences were obtained from CD4+ T cells sorted from blood. These receptors were obtained from a man between 70 and 80 years old with rheumatoid arthritis.

The CDR3 sequence is CASSLDSGVYNEQFF. The CDR3 nucleotides read TGTGCCAGCAGCTTGGATAGCGGGGTATACAATGAGCAGTTCTTC. The chain has TRBV5-4 and TRBJ2-1, with 8 bases that match TRBD2. CDR3 length: 15 residues. The germline CDR1 and CDR2 sequences are SGHNT and YYREEE (reference sequence). The V segment lost 0 bases and the J segment 4 bases; nucleotides outside the gene matches: 3. Full variable domain (rest looked up from reference TRBV5-4 and TRBJ2-1): ETGVTQSPTHLIKTRGQQVTLRCSSQSGHNTVSWYQQALGQGPQFIFQYYREEENGRGNFPPRFSGLQFPNYSSELNVNALELDDSALYLCASSLDSGVYNEQFFGPGTRLTVL.

CDR3: CASSDRDRGSQGWGGTQYF. CDR3 bases: TGTGCCAGCAGTGACCGGGACAGGGGATCCCAGGGCTGGGGGGGTACGCAGTATTTT. The chain has TRBV6-1 and TRBJ2-3, with 10 bases matching TRBD1. The CDR3 is made up of 19 amino acids. Germline loops: CDR1 MNHNS, CDR2 SASEGT. Germline trimming cut 3 bases from V and 8 bases from J; bases unmatched to any gene: 20.

This clone was observed a single time. This rearrangement joins TRBV11-3 to TRBJ1-1, with 10 bases that match TRBD1. CDR1 and CDR2 from the germline V gene are SGHNT and YENEEA. The CDR3 is 13 amino acids. V gave up 4 bases and J gave up 10 bases; unmatched junction bases: 6. As DNA, the CDR3 is TGTGCCAGCAGCTCGGGACAGGGGACACGAGCTTTCTTT. This translates into CASSSGQGTRAFF.

This chain links TRBV5-1 with TRBJ1-5; D is ambiguous. The CDR3 has 20 amino acids. V was cut by 5 bases and J by 1 base, with 28 bases left in between. Germline assignment: CDR1 SGHRS and CDR2 YFSETQ. This chain's CDR3 is CASRTVLTSSRVESNQPQHF. In nucleotides, the CDR3 is TGCGCCAGCAGAACGGTCCTGACGTCTAGTAGAGTCGAGAGCAATCAGCCCCAGCATTTT.

The chain uses TRBV6-5 and TRBJ2-2; TRBD2 is a possible D gene (5 bases). CDR1 and CDR2 from the germline V gene are MNHEY and SVGAGI. This CDR3 is built from 16 residues. V was cut by 0 bases and J by 5 bases, with 13 bases left in between. DNA for the CDR3: TGTGCCAGCAGTTACTCAGCCTCTCGGAGGACCGGGGAGCTGTTTTTT. It encodes CASSYSASRRTGELFF.

The chain joins TRBV7-2 to TRBJ2-7, with 11 nucleotides matching TRBD1. Germline V lookup: CDR1 SGHTA, CDR2 FQGNSA. This CDR3 contains 13 residues. J lost 6 bases, V lost 6 bases, and 4 bases had no gene match. The chain's CDR3 is CASSRDRGSEQYF. CDR3 bases: TGTGCCAGCAGTAGGGACAGGGGGTCCGAGCAGTACTTC.

The J gene is TRBJ1-2, the V gene TRBV6-1; no clear D gene. The V and J ends lost 7 bases and 4 bases respectively, with 19 bases between them. Germline V gene lookup returns CDR1 MNHNS and CDR2 SASEGT. The CDR3 length is 15 residues. Here the CDR3 reads CASKDPDVTLYGYTF. The CDR3 region has the DNA TGTGCCAGCAAAGACCCTGACGTGACACTCTATGGCTACACCTTC.

The V call is TRBV7-9, the J call TRBJ2-1; D is ambiguous. Trimming pared 4 bases from V and 10 bases from J, leaving 8 bases between. From germline, CDR1 is SEHNR and CDR2 FQNEAQ (reference sequence). The length of the CDR3 is 11 residues. CDR3 residues: CASSSAEEQFF. The DNA for the CDR3 is TGTGCCAGCAGCTCCGCGGAGGAGCAGTTCTTC.

The V and J genes are TRBV5-5 and TRBJ2-5; D is possibly TRBD2 (6 bases). Germline V lookup: CDR1 SGHKS, CDR2 YYEKEE (reference sequence). The CDR3 sequence is 14 residues long. V was shortened by 0 bases and J by 6 bases, with 12 bases between the two germline ends. The CDR3 spells CASSLGDAGQTQYF. The CDR3 DNA reads TGTGCCAGCAGCTTGGGTGATGCGGGGCAGACCCAGTACTTC. The variable domain in full, with the rest retrieved from reference TRBV5-5 and TRBJ2-5, is DAGVTQSPTHLIKTRGQQVTLRCSPISGHKSVSWYQQVLGQGPQFIFQYYEKEERGRGNFPDRFSARQFPNYSSELNVNALLLGDSALYLCASSLGDAGQTQYFGPGTRLLVL.

This clone was detected a few times. The junction and the germline gene differ at one end; a read error may be behind it. The chain uses TRBV10-3 and TRBJ1-3; D is possibly TRBD1 (5 bases). The CDR3 consists of 14 residues. CDR1 ENHRY and CDR2 SYGVKD come from the germline V gene. The CDR3 region is CASSYATGENTIYF. The CDR3 nucleotides are TGTGCCAGCAGTTACGCCACAGGCGAAAACACCATATATTTT.

The gene calls are TRBV27 and TRBJ1-3; perhaps TRBD1 as D (5 bases). There are 15 residues in the CDR3. From germline, CDR1 is MNHEY and CDR2 SMNVEV (reference sequence). V dropped 4 bases and J dropped 7 bases, with 17 bases sitting between them. The CDR3 protein is CASSSLGGGRNTIYF. Here the CDR3 DNA reads TGTGCCAGCAGTTCACTTGGTGGGGGGAGGAACACCATATATTTT.

This chain joins TRBV30 and TRBJ1-1, with no clear D. The V and J ends lost 1 base and 9 bases respectively, with 15 bases between them. Germline CDR1 and CDR2: GTSNPN and SVGIG (reference sequence). This CDR3 has 13 amino acids. In nucleotides, the CDR3 is TGTGCCTGGAGTGGTGGTTTCCTCCAGAAAGCTTTCTTT. This encodes CAWSGGFLQKAFF.

This clone was detected once. DNA of the CDR3: TGTGCCATCAGTGACACAGGACAGGGCTATGGCTACACCTTC. Protein: CAISDTGQGYGYTF. The rearrangement uses TRBV10-3 and TRBJ1-2; 8 bases are a match to TRBD1. The V segment lost 3 bases and the J segment 4 bases; nucleotides outside the gene matches: 4. This CDR3 has 14 residues. Germline V gene data show CDR1 as ENHRY and CDR2 as SYGVKD.

This rearrangement joins TRBV28 to TRBJ2-7; a possible D gene is TRBD1 (5 bases). V was shortened by 2 bases and J by 0 bases, with 11 bases between the two germline ends. The CDR3 is made up of 15 amino acids. Germline V gene lookup returns CDR1 MDHEN and CDR2 SYDVKM. CDR3 DNA sequence: TGTGCCAGCAGTTTAGGGGCTACGAGCTCCTACGAGCAGTACTTC. Translating it yields CASSLGATSSYEQYF. Supplemented by reference TRBV28 and TRBJ2-7, the full variable domain reads DVKVTQSSRYLVKRTGEKVFLECVQDMDHENMFWYRQDPGLGLRLIYFSYDVKMKEKGDIPEGYSVSREKKERFSLILESASTNQTSMYLCASSLGATSSYEQYFGPGTRLTVT.

This rearrangement joins TRBV7-2 to TRBJ2-5; tentative D call: TRBD1 (5 bases). The better agreement between TRBJ2-7 and the DNA end casts doubt on the J call. This CDR3 region has 12 residues. The V gene's germline CDR1 is SGHTA and CDR2 FQGNSA. This chain's CDR3 is CASSPDRYEQYF. CDR3 in DNA: TGTGCCAGCAGCCCAGACAGATACGAGCAGTACTTC.

The chain combines TRBV6-5 with TRBJ1-1, with no clear D. Trimming stripped 5 bases from V and 2 bases from J, with 9 bases between. This CDR3 is 13 amino acids long. Germline loops: CDR1 MNHEY, CDR2 SVGAGI. Here the CDR3 reads CASSRLGNTEAFF. Written as DNA, the CDR3 is TGTGCCAGCAGTCGGCTAGGTAACACTGAAGCTTTCTTT.

The chain uses TRBV5-1 and TRBJ2-5; 7 bases fit TRBD2. This CDR3 has 14 amino acids. Germline trimming cut 7 bases from V and 1 base from J; bases unmatched to any gene: 7. CDR1 SGHRS and CDR2 YFSETQ come from the germline V gene. The CDR3 protein is CASGSRGGQETQYF. The CDR3 DNA reads TGCGCCAGCGGATCACGCGGGGGCCAAGAGACCCAGTACTTC.

The gene calls are TRBV19 and TRBJ2-3; D might be TRBD1 (6 bases). In germline, CDR1 is LNHDA, CDR2 SQIVND (reference sequence). Trimming removed 5 bases at V and 4 bases at J, with 13 bases between. The CDR3 extends over 14 amino acids. This CDR3 is CASSRQVLADTQYF. The CDR3 bases are TGTGCCAGTAGTCGACAGGTCCTGGCAGATACGCAGTATTTT.

V gene TRBV11-2 combines with J gene TRBJ2-2; maybe TRBD2 (5 bases). Germline V gene sequence: CDR1 SGHAT, CDR2 FQNNGV. CDR3 size: 12 residues. Trimming pared 7 bases from V and 5 bases from J, leaving 8 bases between. In DNA form, the CDR3 reads TGTGCCAGCAATCCGGGGACCGGGGAGCTGTTTTTT. Protein product: CASNPGTGELFF.

The chain recombines TRBV27 with TRBJ2-7, with 8 bases lining up with TRBD1. Germline V gene lookup returns CDR1 MNHEY and CDR2 SMNVEV (reference sequence). Germline trimming cut 5 bases from V and 2 bases from J; bases unmatched to any gene: 2. The CDR3 is 13 residues long. This CDR3 is CASSVQGAYEQYF. CDR3 coding DNA: TGTGCCAGCAGTGTACAGGGGGCCTACGAGCAGTACTTC.

The table lists this clone with a count of one. The chain recombines TRBV7-9 with TRBJ1-2; 7 bases match TRBD1. Trimming at V came to 5 bases and at J to 1 base, leaving 4 bases not matched to a gene. This CDR3 is 14 amino acids long. Germline CDR1 reads SEHNR; CDR2 reads FQNEAQ (reference sequence). The DNA of the CDR3 is TGTGCCAGCAGCGCAGACAGGGTTAACTATGGCTACACCTTC. Protein sequence: CASSADRVNYGYTF.

This chain connects TRBV6-6 to TRBJ2-3; D is unclear. The ends were cut back, 8 bases at V and 0 bases at J, with 3 bases in the middle. Per the germline V gene, CDR1 is MNHNY and CDR2 is SVGAGI (reference sequence). There are 11 residues in the CDR3. CDR3: CASRSTDTQYF. CDR3 bases: TGTGCCAGCCGTAGCACAGATACGCAGTATTTT.

The rearrangement uses TRBV6-5 and TRBJ2-3; D gene uncertain. V lost 4 bases and J 6 bases, leaving 14 bases between the germline ends. This CDR3 has 14 residues. Germline V gene data show CDR1 as MNHEY and CDR2 as SVGAGI. CDR3 loop: CASSSTGLSDTQYF. The CDR3 nucleotides read TGTGCCAGCAGTTCCACGGGTCTTTCGGATACGCAGTATTTT.

J is TRBJ1-2 and V is TRBV7-8, with 7 bases matching TRBD1. Trimming took 2 bases from V and 0 from J; bases not matched to a gene: 6. The length of the CDR3 is 16 residues. From germline, CDR1 is SGHVS and CDR2 FQNEAQ. The CDR3 is CASSLRGPETNYGYTF. Written as DNA, the CDR3 is TGTGCCAGCAGCTTAAGGGGGCCGGAGACTAACTATGGCTACACCTTC.

This clone occurred once. The chain is built from TRBV5-1 and TRBJ1-3, with D tentatively TRBD1 (5 bases). The CDR3 consists of 15 residues. Germline values: CDR1 SGHRS, CDR2 YFSETQ. Trimming removed 0 bases from V and 3 bases from J, with 10 bases in between. CDR3 sequence (DNA): TGCGCCAGCAGCTTGGGGGGCGTACTTGGAAACACCATATATTTT. Its protein is CASSLGGVLGNTIYF.

This clone appeared a single time. The chain has TRBV14 and TRBJ2-5; no firm D call. Trimming removed 3 bases from V and 1 base from J, with 6 bases in between. The CDR3 consists of 13 residues. Germline lookup yields CDR1 SGHDN and CDR2 FVKESK. CDR3 DNA: TGTGCCAGCAGCCAGCAGTTCCAAGAGACCCAGTACTTC. Translation: CASSQQFQETQYF.

This clone has only a few counts. The CDR3 loop is CASSFSSGTSDTGELFF. CDR3 bases: TGTGCCAGCAGTTTTTCTTCCGGGACTAGCGACACCGGGGAGCTGTTTTTT. The chain has TRBV28 and TRBJ2-2, with 10 positions matching TRBD2. The CDR3 is 17 amino acids. Per germline, CDR1 MDHEN and CDR2 SYDVKM. V shed 3 bases, J shed 3 bases, and the junction held 7 bases outside the gene matches.

The J gene is TRBJ1-1, the V gene TRBV6-4, with TRBD1 as a possible D gene (6 bases). Germline-derived CDR1 and CDR2 are MRHNA and SNTAGT. The CDR3 is made up of 13 amino acids. V lost 6 bases to trimming and J lost 10 bases, with 18 bases between them. CDR3 nucleotides: TGTGCCAGCAGACCTACTGCAGGGGTGGCAGCTTTCTTT. Protein sequence: CASRPTAGVAAFF.

This chain connects TRBV5-1 to TRBJ2-6, with a possible D match to TRBD1 (5 bases). The CDR3 length is 15 residues. Germline V gene data show CDR1 as SGHRS and CDR2 as YFSETQ. V was pared by 5 bases and J by 0 bases, with 9 bases between. The DNA of the CDR3 is TGCGCCAGCAGATCAGACAGCTCTGGGGCCAACGTCCTGACTTTC. It is translated as CASRSDSSGANVLTF. The full variable domain, in which reference TRBV5-1 and TRBJ2-6 provide the parts outside the CDR3, is KAGVTQTPRYLIKTRGQQVTLSCSPISGHRSVSWYQQTPGQGLQFLFEYFSETQRNKGNFPGRFSGRQFSNSRSEMNVSTLELGDSALYLCASRSDSSGANVLTFGAGSRLTVL.

The rearrangement links TRBV5-4 to TRBJ1-1, with D possibly being TRBD1 (5 bases). CDR3 length equals 14 residues. Trimming pared 9 bases from V and 3 bases from J, leaving 18 bases between. In germline, CDR1 is SGHNT, CDR2 YYREEE (reference sequence). The CDR3 coding sequence is TGTGCCACGCGGCCTCAGGGCATCGACACTGAAGCTTTCTTT. Its translation: CATRPQGIDTEAFF.

The chain recombines TRBV19 with TRBJ1-2; D may be TRBD1 (6 bases). Germline loops: CDR1 LNHDA, CDR2 SQIVND (reference sequence). Trimming cost V 11 bases and J 8 bases, with 21 bases left between them. The CDR3 has 13 residues. Here the CDR3 reads CAATAGDNWGYTF. For the CDR3, the DNA is TGTGCCGCCACCGCAGGGGATAATTGGGGCTACACCTTC.

This chain joins TRBV5-1 and TRBJ2-1; D possibly corresponds to TRBD2 (5 bases). V lost 0 bases and J 8 bases, leaving 12 bases between the germline ends. CDR1 is SGHRS, CDR2 YFSETQ, per germline. CDR3 length equals 14 residues. CDR3 in amino acids: CASSLVRGFDEQFF. CDR3 nucleotides: TGCGCCAGCAGCTTGGTACGCGGGTTCGATGAGCAGTTCTTC.